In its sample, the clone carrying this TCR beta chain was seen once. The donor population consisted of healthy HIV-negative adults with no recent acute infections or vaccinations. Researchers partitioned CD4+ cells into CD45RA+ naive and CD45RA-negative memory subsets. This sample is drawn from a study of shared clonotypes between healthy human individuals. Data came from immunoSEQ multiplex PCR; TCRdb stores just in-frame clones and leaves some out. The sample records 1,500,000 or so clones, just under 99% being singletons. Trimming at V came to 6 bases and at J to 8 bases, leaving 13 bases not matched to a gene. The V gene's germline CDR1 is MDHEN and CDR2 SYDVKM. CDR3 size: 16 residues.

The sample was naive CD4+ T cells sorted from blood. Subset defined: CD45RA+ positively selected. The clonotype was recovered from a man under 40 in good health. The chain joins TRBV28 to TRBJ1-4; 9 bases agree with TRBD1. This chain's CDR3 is CASSTIAGTGREKLFF. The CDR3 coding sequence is TGTGCCAGCAGCACCATAGCCGGGACAGGGAGAGAAAAACTGTTTTTT.